Following are 20 T cell receptor beta chains from one sample sequenced in a study of T cell clonotyping in hematopoietic cell transplantation. Profiling relied on immunoSEQ multiplex PCR, and the TCRdb table lists in-frame clones only, not all of them. The top ten hold roughly 8.8% of the sample, which has around 17,000 clones, less than 80% seen once. The sample taken for sequencing was peripheral blood mononuclear cells. These receptors were collected from a woman aged 60 to 75 in good health. Some clones in this sample may be carry-over from other donors' samples.

This chain uses TRBV2 with TRBJ2-7, with TRBD2 identical over 7 bases. The V gene end was trimmed by 5 bases and the J gene end by 5 bases; junction bases not matched to a gene: 9. Germline CDR1 SNHLY, CDR2 FYNNEI. The CDR3 sequence is 14 residues long. The DNA of the CDR3 is TGTGCCAGCAGTTTCAGCGGGACCATCAACGAGCAGTACTTC. Protein product: CASSFSGTINEQYF.

Written as DNA, the CDR3 is TGTGCCAGCAGCCCATCGGGAGACTTGGGGGCTTGGACGCAGTATTTT. Translated: CASSPSGDLGAWTQYF. The chain recombines TRBV14 with TRBJ2-3; D possibly matches TRBD1 or TRBD2 (6 bases each). Per germline, CDR1 SGHDN and CDR2 FVKESK. The V end was cut by 4 bases, the J end by 9 bases, with 23 bases between. CDR3 length equals 16 residues. Variable domain in full (rest from reference TRBV14 and TRBJ2-3): EAGVTQFPSHSVIEKGQTVTLRCDPISGHDNLYWYRRVMGKEIKFLLHFVKESKQDESGMPNNRFLAERTGGTYSTLKVQPAELEDSGVYFCASSPSGDLGAWTQYFGPGTRLTVL.

The rearrangement links TRBV25-1 to TRBJ1-2; 10 positions agree with TRBD1. CDR1 MGHDK and CDR2 SYGVNS come from the germline V gene. J was trimmed by 8 bases and V by 4 bases; bases with no gene match: 10. CDR3 length equals 15 residues. The CDR3 region has the DNA TGTGCCAGCAGTGGGGACAGGGGATCGTGGAAAGGCTACACCTTC. Translated: CASSGDRGSWKGYTF.

The chain is built from TRBV27 and TRBJ1-3; D gene unclear. The CDR3 has 14 amino acids. Deletions cut 2 bases from V and 1 base from J, with 6 bases between. CDR1 is MNHEY, CDR2 SMNVEV, per germline (reference sequence). The CDR3 bases are TGTGCCAGCAGTTTACGACAATCTGGAAACACCATATATTTT. Protein product: CASSLRQSGNTIYF.

The CDR3 DNA reads as TGCAGTGCAAGAACCCAATACGAGCAGTACTTC. Translation: CSARTQYEQYF. This chain uses TRBV20-1 with TRBJ2-7; D unclear. CDR1 and CDR2 (germline): DFQATT, SNEGSKA (reference sequence). The V end was cut by 6 bases, the J end by 4 bases, with 10 bases between. The CDR3 sequence is 11 residues long.

This clone is a singleton in its sample. The V gene is TRBV29-1, the J gene TRBJ2-7; either TRBD1 or TRBD2 may fit D (6 bases each). Per germline, CDR1 SQVTM and CDR2 ANQGSEA. The ends were cut back, 5 bases at V and 2 bases at J, with 10 bases in the middle. This CDR3 spans 12 amino acids. The CDR3 DNA reads TGCAGCGTTTCCGGGGGCACCTACGAGCAGTACTTC. This encodes CSVSGGTYEQYF.

The V gene is TRBV29-1, the J gene TRBJ2-7; 9 bases match TRBD1. From germline, CDR1 is SQVTM and CDR2 ANQGSEA. With V trimmed by 6 bases and J by 5 bases, 14 bases remained unmatched. The CDR3 covers 15 residues. The CDR3 bases are TGCAGCGTGAGGGAACAGGGGGCCTTAAGTGACGAGCAGTACTTC. Its protein is CSVREQGALSDEQYF.

The chain links TRBV7-3 to TRBJ2-1; TRBD2 matches 7 bases. Germline CDR1 SGHTA, CDR2 FQGTGA. J lost 9 bases, V lost 5 bases, and 16 bases had no gene match. The CDR3 consists of 16 residues. This CDR3 reads CASSINPSLSGGEQFF. Here the CDR3 DNA reads TGTGCCAGCAGCATAAACCCTAGCCTTTCGGGGGGTGAGCAGTTCTTC.

This chain links TRBV29-1 with TRBJ1-2; TRBD1 might be the D (5 bases). V was trimmed by 8 bases and J by 0 bases, leaving 19 bases between them. CDR3 size: 15 residues. Germline values: CDR1 SQVTM, CDR2 ANQGSEA. This CDR3 is CSCPEGDYSNYGYTF. CDR3 DNA: TGCAGCTGCCCCGAAGGGGATTACTCTAACTATGGCTACACCTTC. Looking up the rest from reference TRBV29-1 and TRBJ1-2 gives the full variable domain: SAVISQKPSRDICQRGTSLTIQCQVDSQVTMMFWYRQQPGQSLTLIATANQGSEATYESGFVIDKFPISRPNLTFSTLTVSNMSPEDSSIYLCSCPEGDYSNYGYTFGSGTRLTVV.

The chain recombines TRBV23-1 with TRBJ2-5, with 7 nucleotides matching TRBD2. TRBV23-1 falls under the ORF class, with uncertain function. The CDR3 spans 14 residues. J gave up 5 bases and V 6 bases, and 9 bases lay outside the gene matches. DNA of the CDR3: TGCGCCAGCAGGCCCCGAGCGGGGTACGAGACCCAGTACTTC. It translates to CASRPRAGYETQYF.

The chain is built from TRBV2 and TRBJ2-7; D not resolved. CDR1 and CDR2 from the germline V gene are SNHLY and FYNNEI. Trimming pared 7 bases from V and 4 bases from J, leaving 5 bases between. This CDR3 spans 10 amino acids. CDR3 amino acids: CASTLYEQYF. The CDR3 nucleotides are TGTGCCAGCACTCTGTACGAGCAGTACTTC.

This chain uses TRBV30 with TRBJ1-2; D gene ambiguous. Germline assignment: CDR1 GTSNPN and CDR2 SVGIG (reference sequence). The CDR3 extends over 11 amino acids. V was pared by 1 base and J by 4 bases, with 4 bases between. This chain's CDR3 is CAWSATYGYTF. CDR3 sequence (DNA): TGTGCCTGGAGTGCCACCTATGGCTACACCTTC.

CDR3 protein: CASSPPGRAKNIQYF. The CDR3 nucleotides read TGTGCCAGCAGCCCCCCGGGTCGCGCCAAAAACATTCAGTACTTC. The gene calls are TRBV7-8 and TRBJ2-4; unclear D gene. The CDR3 contains 15 residues. Germline CDR1 and CDR2: SGHVS and FQNEAQ. V shed 5 bases and J shed 1 base, with 12 bases lying between them.

J is TRBJ1-5 and V is TRBV5-7, with TRBD1 identical over 7 bases. TRBV5-7 is assigned to the ORF class and has an uncertain function. CDR3 length equals 14 residues. Trimming took 2 bases from V and 4 from J; bases not matched to a gene: 3. The CDR3 sequence is CASSFTGVNQPQHF. The CDR3 DNA reads as TGTGCCAGCAGCTTCACAGGGGTGAATCAGCCCCAGCATTTT.

The rearrangement joins TRBV2 to TRBJ2-3; D uncertain. CDR3 length: 13 amino acids. V was cut by 3 bases and J by 3 bases, with 7 bases left in between. The germline CDR1 and CDR2 sequences are SNHLY and FYNNEI. CDR3 sequence (DNA): TGTGCCAGCAGTGACCAAGAGACAGATACGCAGTATTTT. Its protein is CASSDQETDTQYF.

This clone showed up just a few times. The V gene is TRBV23-1, the J gene TRBJ2-1; 15 nucleotides line up with TRBD2. TRBV23-1 is an ORF, and what it does is uncertain. The CDR3 contains 15 residues. The J segment lost 9 bases and the V segment lost 6 bases, leaving 6 bases of the junction unmatched. The CDR3 DNA is TGCGCCAGCAGACACGGACTAGCGGGGGGGCCTGAGCAGTTCTTC. Amino acids: CASRHGLAGGPEQFF.

V usage is TRBV29-1 and J usage is TRBJ1-1; D may be TRBD1 (5 bases). Trimming took 2 bases from V and 5 from J, leaving 9 bases between them. Germline V CDR1 and CDR2: SQVTM, ANQGSEA. This CDR3 contains 12 residues. As DNA, the CDR3 is TGCAGCGTTGAACGGGGGGTAACTGAAGCTTTCTTT. Amino acids: CSVERGVTEAFF.

The sample holds a few counts of this clone. The gene calls are TRBV6-5 and TRBJ1-1, with unresolved D. The V end lost 5 bases, the J end lost 2 bases, and 3 bases lay between the germline ends. In germline, CDR1 is MNHEY, CDR2 SVGAGI. The CDR3 loop spans 11 amino acids. CDR3 loop: CASSHNTEAFF. Written as DNA, the CDR3 is TGTGCCAGCAGTCACAACACTGAAGCTTTCTTT.

The CDR3 sequence is CASKETMGTEAFF. CDR3 DNA: TGTGCCAGCAAAGAGACTATGGGCACTGAAGCTTTCTTT. The V and J genes are TRBV2 and TRBJ1-1, with D uncertain. With 7 bases removed from V and 4 bases from J, the gap between germline ends came to 13 bases. The CDR3 has 13 residues. Germline values: CDR1 SNHLY, CDR2 FYNNEI.

This clone showed up just once. The chain uses TRBV2 and TRBJ2-5, with 9 positions matching TRBD1. V shed 6 bases and J 1 base; nucleotides not matched to a gene: 9. Germline V gene data show CDR1 as SNHLY and CDR2 as FYNNEI. CDR3 size: 16 residues. In DNA, the CDR3 is TGTGCCAGCAGGAAGGGACAGGGTACGTCCCAAGAGACCCAGTACTTC. Translating it yields CASRKGQGTSQETQYF.